What follows are 12 T cell receptor beta chains derived from one specimen sequenced in a study of OX40 agonist ivuxolimab in advanced cancers. Assay: immunoSEQ multiplex PCR; the TCRdb copy retains only in-frame clones and omits some. The data contain some 80,000 clones, around 90% of them singletons. The sample consisted of CD4+ or CD8+ T cells sorted from blood, taken in a trial of the OX40 agonist ivuxolimab. The receptors originated from an adult with an advanced solid tumor such as melanoma, head and neck, liver or kidney cancer.

The chain couples TRBV18 to TRBJ2-7; no definite D call. This CDR3 has 14 amino acids. Germline CDR1 reads KGHSH; CDR2 reads LQKENI. V was cut by 3 bases and J by 6 bases, with 15 bases left in between. The CDR3 here is CASSPTQTVGEQYF. The DNA for the CDR3 is TGTGCCAGCTCACCGACACAGACTGTCGGCGAGCAGTACTTC.

This clone was recorded a few times. The chain combines TRBV5-6 with TRBJ1-1; TRBD1 aligns across 8 bases. Trimming removed 4 bases from V and 4 bases from J; junction bases left unmatched: 12. CDR3 length: 16 residues. Per the germline V gene, CDR1 is SGHDT and CDR2 is YYEEEE. CDR3 loop: CASSLYGQGKGTEAFF. The CDR3 DNA sequence: TGTGCCAGCAGCCTATATGGACAGGGTAAGGGCACTGAAGCTTTCTTT.

This clone was seen just once. The V and J genes are TRBV2 and TRBJ2-1, with D possibly TRBD2 on 6 matching bases. The CDR3 is 13 residues long. The V end lost 7 bases, the J end lost 5 bases, and 12 bases lay between the germline ends. CDR1 is SNHLY and CDR2 is FYNNEI in the germline V gene. The CDR3 region has the DNA TGTGCCAGCAATTTTCTAGCGAACAATGAGCAGTTCTTC. It is translated as CASNFLANNEQFF.

The J gene is TRBJ2-1, the V gene TRBV7-2; no clear D. The ends were cut back, 4 bases at V and 10 bases at J, with 11 bases in the middle. Germline assignment: CDR1 SGHTA and CDR2 FQGNSA. The CDR3 is made up of 12 amino acids. CDR3 coding DNA: TGTGCCAGCAGCTGGACGGTCCGAGAGCAGTTCTTC. It encodes CASSWTVREQFF. Complete variable domain (other parts from reference TRBV7-2 and TRBJ2-1): GAGVSQSPSNKVTEKGKDVELRCDPISGHTALYWYRQSLGQGLEFLIYFQGNSAPDKSGLPSDRFSAERTGGSVSTLTIQRTQQEDSAVYLCASSWTVREQFFGPGTRLTVL.

The V gene is TRBV2, the J gene TRBJ2-3; 11 nucleotides agree with TRBD2. The CDR3 loop spans 15 amino acids. J gave up 1 base and V 7 bases, and 4 bases lay outside the gene matches. Per germline, CDR1 SNHLY and CDR2 FYNNEI. The CDR3 DNA is TGTGCCAGCAATATAGCGGGAGGGGGCACAGATACGCAGTATTTT. Amino acids: CASNIAGGGTDTQYF.

This chain uses TRBV7-9 with TRBJ1-5; D is perhaps TRBD1 (5 bases). The ends were cut back, 4 bases at V and 0 bases at J, with 16 bases in the middle. CDR3 length: 17 amino acids. Germline CDR1 SEHNR, CDR2 FQNEAQ (reference sequence). CDR3 in amino acids: CASSSGTWSDSNQPQHF. CDR3 nucleotides: TGTGCCAGCAGCTCGGGGACGTGGTCCGATAGCAATCAGCCCCAGCATTTT.

The chain has TRBV7-8 and TRBJ2-7; D is perhaps TRBD1 (5 bases). CDR1 SGHVS and CDR2 FQNEAQ come from the germline V gene. This CDR3 region has 16 residues. Trimming took 5 bases from V and 0 from J, leaving 17 bases between them. The CDR3 region has the DNA TGTGCCAGCAGCCAGGGTGGATCCTGGGGCTCCTACGAGCAGTACTTC. Amino acids: CASSQGGSWGSYEQYF.

This clone was observed a few times. The genes are TRBV2 and TRBJ1-5, with D possibly being TRBD1 (6 bases). V gave up 6 bases and J gave up 4 bases, with 13 bases separating them. This CDR3 is built from 14 residues. CDR1 SNHLY and CDR2 FYNNEI come from the germline V gene. CDR3 coding DNA: TGTGCCAGCAGCCGAGGGGGGCCGAATCAGCCCCAGCATTTT. Its protein product is CASSRGGPNQPQHF. Filled out from reference TRBV2 and TRBJ1-5, the complete variable domain reads EPEVTQTPSHQVTQMGQEVILRCVPISNHLYFYWYRQILGQKVEFLVSFYNNEISEKSEIFDDQFSVERPDGSNFTLKIRSTKLEDSAMYFCASSRGGPNQPQHFGDGTRLSIL.

V gene TRBV27 combines with J gene TRBJ2-2; D gene unclear. The CDR3 spans 12 residues. V shed 8 bases and J shed 6 bases, with 10 bases lying between them. Per the germline V gene, CDR1 is MNHEY and CDR2 is SMNVEV (reference sequence). The CDR3 DNA is TGTGCCAGCCGGACCTTTGCCGGGGAGCTGTTTTTT. It specifies CASRTFAGELFF.

The genes are TRBV29-1 and TRBJ2-2, with 7 bases fitting TRBD2. Germline-derived CDR1 and CDR2 are SQVTM and ANQGSEA. This CDR3 comprises 14 residues. Losses at the gene ends were 7 bases for V and 0 bases for J; bases not matched to a gene: 5. In nucleotides, the CDR3 is TGCAGCGCCCTCGCGGGGGCGAACACCGGGGAGCTGTTTTTT. Residues: CSALAGANTGELFF.

The V call is TRBV11-2, the J call TRBJ2-1; D gene unclear. CDR3 length equals 11 residues. CDR1 and CDR2 (germline): SGHAT, FQNNGV. Trimming removed 5 bases at V and 8 bases at J, with 7 bases between. The CDR3 DNA reads TGTGCCAGCAGCCCCTCAGATGAGCAGTTCTTC. Residues: CASSPSDEQFF.

This CDR3 is CASSRLTSGPTDTQYF. The CDR3 nucleotides read TGCGCCAGCAGCCGACTCACTAGCGGGCCCACAGATACGCAGTATTTT. This sequence joins TRBV4-1 and TRBJ2-3; 9 positions match TRBD2. With V trimmed by 4 bases and J by 2 bases, 7 bases remained unmatched. The CDR3 is made up of 16 amino acids. CDR1 MGHRA and CDR2 YSYEKL come from the germline V gene.